This paragraph covers one TCR beta chain sequence. Its antigen is not identified. This sample is part of a study of cytomegalovirus exposure and HLA in healthy donors. Looking at the study overall: The 95 to 150 validation repertoires were produced on the same platform as the roughly 720 repertoires of the first cohort. This was reported in a later analysis.

Findings and limits, study-wide: In vitro assays verified that a few CMV-associated chains recognized CMV antigens specifically. According to a subsequent analysis, TCR clusters identified in the first cohort showed a tendency to co-occur across the roughly 130 validation repertoires.

The germline V and J ends were trimmed by 4 bases and 0 bases, with 21 bases remaining between them. Germline V CDR1 and CDR2: KGHSH, LQKENI. There are 18 residues in the CDR3. Data came from immunoSEQ multiplex PCR; TCRdb stores just in-frame clones and leaves some out. The data hold about 330,000 clones, with about nine tenths observed a single time. The sample comprised PBMCs. The origin of this receptor is a woman under 40 in good health and CMV-seropositive. This chain links TRBV18 with TRBJ1-1; D might be TRBD1 (5 bases). CDR3 in DNA: TGTGCCAGCTCACGCAGGGTTGGGGGGGGAACCATGAACACTGAAGCTTTCTTT. This codes for CASSRRVGGGTMNTEAFF. The full variable domain, its missing parts supplied by reference TRBV18 and TRBJ1-1, is NAGVMQNPRHLVRRRGQEARLRCSPMKGHSHVYWYRQLPEEGLKFMVYLQKENIIDESGMPKERFSAEFPKEGPSILRIQQVVRGDSAAYFCASSRRVGGGTMNTEAFFGQGTRLTVV.